The T cell receptor (beta chain) described here comes from a study of blood T cell repertoires in COVID-19. The overall study: There were acute and convalescent COVID-19 samples, and they came from the United States, Italy and Spain.

In assigning cohorts, the study relied on participant-reported clinical history. Recovered Cohort 3 donors showed two negative PCRs, clearance, or symptom resolution. From germline, CDR1 is SGHNT and CDR2 YYREEE (reference sequence). The CDR3 length is 15 residues. Trimming removed 4 bases at V and 0 bases at J, with 11 bases between. Original processing notes: Researchers report that nucleated cell counts were estimated from reference gene primer amplification. The repertoire was sequenced with immunoSEQ multiplex PCR; TCRdb's copy has only in-frame clones and lacks some. V, J and clone size are those of that table, while D and trimming were read from the DNA. The table records approximately 230,000 clones, more than 75% of them present only once.

The chain is built from TRBV5-4 and TRBJ2-1; tentatively, D is TRBD1 (6 bases). The material sequenced was PBMCs or T cells enriched from blood (not recorded which). The receptor was derived from a man aged 40-49 years who had recovered from COVID-19. The CDR3 bases are TGTGCCAGCAGCGGCAGGGGCGTCTCCTACAATGAGCAGTTCTTC. Protein product: CASSGRGVSYNEQFF.